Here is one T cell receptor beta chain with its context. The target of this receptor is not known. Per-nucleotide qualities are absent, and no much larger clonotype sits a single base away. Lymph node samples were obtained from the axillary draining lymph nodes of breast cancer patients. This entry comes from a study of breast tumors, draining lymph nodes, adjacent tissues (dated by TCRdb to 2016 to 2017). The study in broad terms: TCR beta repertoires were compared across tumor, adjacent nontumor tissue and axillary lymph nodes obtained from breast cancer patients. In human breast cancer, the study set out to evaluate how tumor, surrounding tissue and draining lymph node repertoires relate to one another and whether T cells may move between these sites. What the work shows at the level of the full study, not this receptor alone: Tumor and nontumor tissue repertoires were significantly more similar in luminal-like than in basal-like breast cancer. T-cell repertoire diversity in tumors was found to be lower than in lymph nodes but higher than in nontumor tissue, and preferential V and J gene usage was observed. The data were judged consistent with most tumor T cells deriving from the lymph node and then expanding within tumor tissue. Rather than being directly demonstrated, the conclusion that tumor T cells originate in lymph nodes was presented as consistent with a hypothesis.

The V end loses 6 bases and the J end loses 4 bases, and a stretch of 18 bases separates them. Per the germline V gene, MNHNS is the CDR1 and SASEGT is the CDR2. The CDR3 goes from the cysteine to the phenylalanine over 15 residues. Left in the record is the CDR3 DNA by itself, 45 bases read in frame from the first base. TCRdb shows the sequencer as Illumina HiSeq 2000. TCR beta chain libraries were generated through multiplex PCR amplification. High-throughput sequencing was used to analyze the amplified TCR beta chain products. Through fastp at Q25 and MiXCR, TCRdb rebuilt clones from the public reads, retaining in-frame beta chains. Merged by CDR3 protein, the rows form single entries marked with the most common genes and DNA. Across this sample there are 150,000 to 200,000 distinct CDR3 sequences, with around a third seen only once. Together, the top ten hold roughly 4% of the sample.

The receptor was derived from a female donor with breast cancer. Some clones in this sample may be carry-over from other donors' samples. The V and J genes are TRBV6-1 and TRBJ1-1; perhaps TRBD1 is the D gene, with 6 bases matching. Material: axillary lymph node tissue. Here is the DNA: TGTGCCAGCAGCCATCAACAGGGAATGGCCACTGAAGCTTTCTTT. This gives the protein CASSHQQGMATEAFF.